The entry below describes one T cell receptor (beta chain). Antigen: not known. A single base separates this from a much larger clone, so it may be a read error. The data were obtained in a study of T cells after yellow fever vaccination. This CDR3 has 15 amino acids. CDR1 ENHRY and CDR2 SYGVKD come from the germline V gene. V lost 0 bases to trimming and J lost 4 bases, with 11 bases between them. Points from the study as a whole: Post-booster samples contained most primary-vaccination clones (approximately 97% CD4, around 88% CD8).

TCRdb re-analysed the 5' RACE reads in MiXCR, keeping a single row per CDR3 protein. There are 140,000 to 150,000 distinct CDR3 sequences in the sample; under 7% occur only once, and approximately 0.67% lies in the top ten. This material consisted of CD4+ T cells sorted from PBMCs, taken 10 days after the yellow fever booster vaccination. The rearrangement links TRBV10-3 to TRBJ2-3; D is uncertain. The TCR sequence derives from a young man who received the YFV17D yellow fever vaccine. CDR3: CAISESLGDSDTQYF. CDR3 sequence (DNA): TGTGCCATCAGTGAGTCGTTGGGTGATTCAGATACGCAGTATTTT.